One TCR beta chain is described in this entry. This record comes from a study of cytomegalovirus exposure and HLA in healthy donors. Study in general: The approximately 660 first-cohort repertoires shared a platform with the 130 or so validation repertoires, as reported in a later analysis.

This CDR3 region has 14 residues. Unmatched junction bases numbered 5, after V lost 6 bases and J lost 3 bases. Germline V lookup: CDR1 MNHNS, CDR2 SASEGT. Only in-frame clones appear in the TCRdb table, and some are missing; sequencing was by immunoSEQ multiplex PCR. The data contain 150,000 to 200,000 clones, around four fifths of them singletons. The J gene is TRBJ1-3, the V gene TRBV6-1, with TRBD1 matching 7 bases. The clonotype was recovered from a man younger than 40 in good health and CMV-seropositive. Material for sequencing was PBMCs. The chain's CDR3 is CASSPTGSGNTIYF. CDR3 bases: TGTGCCAGCAGCCCGACAGGGAGTGGAAACACCATATATTTT.